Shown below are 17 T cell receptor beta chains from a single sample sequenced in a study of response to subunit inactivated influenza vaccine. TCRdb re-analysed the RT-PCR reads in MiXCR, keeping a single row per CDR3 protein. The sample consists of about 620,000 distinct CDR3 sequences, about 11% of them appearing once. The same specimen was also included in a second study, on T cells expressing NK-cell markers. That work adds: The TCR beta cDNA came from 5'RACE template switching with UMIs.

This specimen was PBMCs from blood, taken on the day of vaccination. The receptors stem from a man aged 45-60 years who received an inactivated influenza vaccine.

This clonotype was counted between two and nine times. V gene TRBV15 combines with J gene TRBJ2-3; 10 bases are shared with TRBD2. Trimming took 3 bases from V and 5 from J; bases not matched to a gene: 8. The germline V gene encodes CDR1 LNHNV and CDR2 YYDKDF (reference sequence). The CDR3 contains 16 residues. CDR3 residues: CATSRSSGSGGDTQYF. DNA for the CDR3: TGTGCCACCAGCAGGTCTAGCGGGAGTGGGGGAGATACGCAGTATTTT. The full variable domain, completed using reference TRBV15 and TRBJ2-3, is DAMVIQNPRYQVTQFGKPVTLSCSQTLNHNVMYWYQQKSSQAPKLLFHYYDKDFNNEADTPDNFQSRRPNTSFCFLDIRSPGLGDTAMYLCATSRSSGSGGDTQYFGPGTRLTVL.

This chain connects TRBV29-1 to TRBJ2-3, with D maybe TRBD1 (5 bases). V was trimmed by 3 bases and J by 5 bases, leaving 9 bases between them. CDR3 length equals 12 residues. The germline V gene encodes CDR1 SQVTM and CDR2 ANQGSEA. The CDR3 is CSVDLRGDTQYF. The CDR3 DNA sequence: TGCAGCGTTGATCTAAGGGGAGATACGCAGTATTTT.

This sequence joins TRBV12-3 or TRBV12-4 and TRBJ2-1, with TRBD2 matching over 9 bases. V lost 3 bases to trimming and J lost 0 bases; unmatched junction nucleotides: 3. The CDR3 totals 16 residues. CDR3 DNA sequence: TGTGCCAGCAGTTTGTTGCGGGGGGGCTCCTACAATGAGCAGTTCTTC. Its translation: CASSLLRGGSYNEQFF.

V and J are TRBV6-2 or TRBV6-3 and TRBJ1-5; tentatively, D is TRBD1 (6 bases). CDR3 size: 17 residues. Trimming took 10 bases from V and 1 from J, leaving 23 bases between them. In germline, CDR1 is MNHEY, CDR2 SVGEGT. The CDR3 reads CATKGYTQQGSNQPQHF. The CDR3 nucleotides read TGTGCCACCAAAGGATACACGCAACAGGGAAGCAATCAGCCCCAGCATTTT.

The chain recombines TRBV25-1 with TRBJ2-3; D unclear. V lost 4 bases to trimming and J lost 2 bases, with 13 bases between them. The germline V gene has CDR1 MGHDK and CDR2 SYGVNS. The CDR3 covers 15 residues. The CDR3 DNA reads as TGTGCCAGCAGTGCCTTCGGCGAGACCACAGATACGCAGTATTTT. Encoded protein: CASSAFGETTDTQYF. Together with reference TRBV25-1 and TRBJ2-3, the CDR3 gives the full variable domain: EADIYQTPRYLVIGTGKKITLECSQTMGHDKMYWYQQDPGMELHLIHYSYGVNSTEKGDLSSESTVSRIRTEHFPLTLESARPSHTSQYLCASSAFGETTDTQYFGPGTRLTVL.

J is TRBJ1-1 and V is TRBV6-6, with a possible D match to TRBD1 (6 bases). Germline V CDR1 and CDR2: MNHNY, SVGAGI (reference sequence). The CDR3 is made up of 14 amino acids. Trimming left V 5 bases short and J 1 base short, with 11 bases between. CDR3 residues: CASSELTGNTEAFF. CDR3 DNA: TGTGCCAGCAGTGAATTGACAGGGAACACTGAAGCTTTCTTT.

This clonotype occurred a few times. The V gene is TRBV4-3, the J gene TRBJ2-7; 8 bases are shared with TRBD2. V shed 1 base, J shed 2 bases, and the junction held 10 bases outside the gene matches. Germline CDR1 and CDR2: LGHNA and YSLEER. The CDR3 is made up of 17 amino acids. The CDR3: CASSQGLAPELTYEQYF. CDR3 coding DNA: TGCGCCAGCAGCCAAGGACTAGCGCCCGAATTAACCTACGAGCAGTACTTC.

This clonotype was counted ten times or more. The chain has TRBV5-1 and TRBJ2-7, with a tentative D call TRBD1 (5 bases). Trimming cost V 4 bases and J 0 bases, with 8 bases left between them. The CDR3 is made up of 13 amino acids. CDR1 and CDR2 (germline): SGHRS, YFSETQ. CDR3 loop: CASSIQGSYEQYF. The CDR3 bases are TGCGCCAGCAGCATCCAGGGCTCCTACGAGCAGTACTTC.

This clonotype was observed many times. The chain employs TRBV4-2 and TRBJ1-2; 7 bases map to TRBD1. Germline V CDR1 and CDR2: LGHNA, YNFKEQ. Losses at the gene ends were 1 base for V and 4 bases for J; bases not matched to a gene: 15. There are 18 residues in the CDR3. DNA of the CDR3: TGTGCCAGCAGCCAAGCCTCCTACCAGGGACAGAGTGTCTATGGCTACACCTTC. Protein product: CASSQASYQGQSVYGYTF.

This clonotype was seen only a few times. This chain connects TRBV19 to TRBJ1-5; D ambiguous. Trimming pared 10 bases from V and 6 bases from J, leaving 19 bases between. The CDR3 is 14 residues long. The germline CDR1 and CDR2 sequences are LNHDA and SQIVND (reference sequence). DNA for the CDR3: TGTGCCACAGCGGGCCGTGGGGTAGGTCAGCCCCAGCATTTT. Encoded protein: CATAGRGVGQPQHF.

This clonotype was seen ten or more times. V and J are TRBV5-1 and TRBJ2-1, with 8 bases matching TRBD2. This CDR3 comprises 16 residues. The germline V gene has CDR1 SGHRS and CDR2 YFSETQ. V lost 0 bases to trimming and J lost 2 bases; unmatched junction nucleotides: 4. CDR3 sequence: CASSLATGGAYNEQFF. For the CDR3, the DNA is TGCGCCAGCAGCTTGGCCACCGGGGGGGCCTACAATGAGCAGTTCTTC.

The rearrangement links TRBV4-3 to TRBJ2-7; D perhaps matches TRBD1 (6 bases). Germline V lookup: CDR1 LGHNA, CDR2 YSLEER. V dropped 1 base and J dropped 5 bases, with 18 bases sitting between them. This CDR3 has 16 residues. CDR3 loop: CASSQVRDIYGNEQYF. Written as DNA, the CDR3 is TGCGCCAGCAGCCAAGTTCGGGACATATACGGCAACGAGCAGTACTTC.

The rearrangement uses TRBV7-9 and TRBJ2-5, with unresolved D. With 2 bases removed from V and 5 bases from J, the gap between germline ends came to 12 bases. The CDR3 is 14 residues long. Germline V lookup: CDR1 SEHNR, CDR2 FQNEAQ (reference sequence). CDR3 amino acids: CASSLYSPKETQYF. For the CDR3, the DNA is TGTGCCAGCAGCTTATACAGCCCCAAGGAGACCCAGTACTTC.

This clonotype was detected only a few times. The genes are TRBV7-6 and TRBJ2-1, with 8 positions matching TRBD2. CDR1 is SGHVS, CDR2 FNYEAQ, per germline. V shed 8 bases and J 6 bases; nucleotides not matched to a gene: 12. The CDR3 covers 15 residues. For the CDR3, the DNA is TGTGCCAGCGCATTATACGGGAGGGCCACCAATGAGCAGTTCTTC. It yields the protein CASALYGRATNEQFF.

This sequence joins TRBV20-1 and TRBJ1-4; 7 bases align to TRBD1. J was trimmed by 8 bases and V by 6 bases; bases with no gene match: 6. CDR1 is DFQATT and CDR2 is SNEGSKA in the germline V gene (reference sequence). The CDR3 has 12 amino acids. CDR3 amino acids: CSATGQKEKLFF. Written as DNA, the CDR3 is TGCAGTGCAACGGGACAGAAGGAAAAACTGTTTTTT.

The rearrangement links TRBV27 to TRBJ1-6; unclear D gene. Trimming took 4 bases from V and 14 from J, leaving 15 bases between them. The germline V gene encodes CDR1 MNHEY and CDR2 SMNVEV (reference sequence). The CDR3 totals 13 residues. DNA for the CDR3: TGTGCCAGCAGTTCCCCCCCGAGCGGGGCCCTCCACTTT. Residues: CASSSPPSGALHF.

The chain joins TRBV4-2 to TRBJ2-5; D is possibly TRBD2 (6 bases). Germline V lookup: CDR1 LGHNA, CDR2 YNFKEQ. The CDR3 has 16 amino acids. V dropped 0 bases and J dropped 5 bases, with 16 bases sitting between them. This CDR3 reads CASSQDRGRGLETQYF. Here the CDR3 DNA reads TGTGCCAGCAGCCAAGACCGCGGGCGGGGTCTGGAGACCCAGTACTTC.